A single sample is the source of the 18 T cell receptor beta chains below, sequenced in a study of human T cells and chemical hapten exposure. MiXCR was run by TCRdb on the RACE reads, yielding one entry per CDR3 protein. The table has some 180,000 distinct CDR3 sequences, approximately 20% seen once. As to time point: patch test 1, 2 weeks after DPC sensitization. As to treatment: therapeutic diphenylcyclopropenone sensitization with weekly scalp DPC. The sample was whole blood, taken in connection with sensitization to the hapten diphenylcyclopropenone (DPC). These receptors all come from a woman aged 45 to 65 with alopecia areata. Some clones in this sample may be carry-over from other donors' samples.

This clonotype has more than one count but fewer than ten. V usage is TRBV20-1 and J usage is TRBJ2-5, with 13 bases that match TRBD2. The CDR3 loop spans 14 amino acids. CDR1 is DFQATT and CDR2 is SNEGSKA in the germline V gene (reference sequence). Trimming took 3 bases from V and 7 from J; bases not matched to a gene: 5. The CDR3 is CSASPLAGGGTQYF. CDR3 in DNA: TGCAGTGCTAGTCCACTAGCGGGAGGGGGGACCCAGTACTTC.

V gene TRBV20-1 combines with J gene TRBJ2-7; either TRBD1 or TRBD2 may supply D (5 bases each). V was shortened by 5 bases and J by 7 bases, with 24 bases between the two germline ends. Germline assignment: CDR1 DFQATT and CDR2 SNEGSKA (reference sequence). CDR3 size: 15 residues. CDR3 coding DNA: TGCAGTGCTGTCCCCCGTGAATGGGGGTGGAGGGAGCAGTACTTC. This sequence encodes CSAVPREWGWREQYF.

The chain recombines TRBV10-2 with TRBJ2-7; unclear D gene. Looked up from germline, CDR1 is WSHSY and CDR2 is SAAADI. Trimming took 4 bases from V and 2 from J, leaving 9 bases between them. The CDR3 contains 13 residues. Here the CDR3 DNA reads TGCGCCAGCAGTGGCCGGCTGGCCTACGAGCAGTACTTC. Translation: CASSGRLAYEQYF.

This clonotype was picked up many times. This chain uses TRBV10-3 with TRBJ1-2; D ambiguous. V was cut by 2 bases and J by 4 bases, with 8 bases left in between. Germline V gene lookup returns CDR1 ENHRY and CDR2 SYGVKD. The CDR3 consists of 13 residues. The CDR3, as DNA: TGTGCCATCAGTGAGGAGGGCGGCTATGGCTACACCTTC. Translating it yields CAISEEGGYGYTF.

This chain uses TRBV20-1 with TRBJ2-7; D is perhaps TRBD2 (6 bases). The germline V and J ends were trimmed by 6 bases and 5 bases, with 20 bases remaining between them. The length of the CDR3 is 14 residues. Germline values: CDR1 DFQATT, CDR2 SNEGSKA (reference sequence). CDR3 sequence (DNA): TGCAGTGCCCTGGGAGTAGCGGAGGCCCACGAGCAGTACTTC. Its translation: CSALGVAEAHEQYF.

This clonotype has only one observation. The chain combines TRBV10-1 with TRBJ1-3; D might be TRBD1 (6 bases). The CDR3 loop spans 15 amino acids. The germline gives CDR1 WNHNN, CDR2 SYGVQD (reference sequence). V was cut by 0 bases and J by 4 bases, with 10 bases left in between. The CDR3 DNA is TGCGCCAGCAGTGAGTCGGGGGGCCAAGGAAACACCATATATTTT. Its translation is CASSESGGQGNTIYF.

The rearrangement joins TRBV7-3 to TRBJ2-5; D may be TRBD1 or TRBD2 (5 bases each). There are 15 residues in the CDR3. Trimming shortened V by 8 bases and J by 4 bases, and 20 bases separated the two germline ends. Germline lookup yields CDR1 SGHTA and CDR2 FQGTGA. CDR3 amino acids: CASGIGAPGAETQYF. The DNA for the CDR3 is TGTGCCAGCGGAATAGGGGCCCCCGGGGCAGAGACCCAGTACTTC.

This rearrangement joins TRBV29-1 to TRBJ2-3; 10 bases agree with TRBD2. J gave up 3 bases and V 4 bases, and 4 bases lay outside the gene matches. CDR1 is SQVTM, CDR2 ANQGSEA, per germline. The CDR3 totals 14 residues. Written as DNA, the CDR3 is TGCAGCGTTGTGCCTAGCGGGGGTACAGATACGCAGTATTTT. Translating it yields CSVVPSGGTDTQYF.

The chain has TRBV7-9 and TRBJ2-1; D gene unclear. Trimming cost V 3 bases and J 0 bases, with 6 bases left between them. Per the germline V gene, CDR1 is SEHNR and CDR2 is FQNEAQ (reference sequence). The CDR3 sequence is 14 residues long. The CDR3 region is CASSLANSYNEQFF. In DNA, the CDR3 is TGTGCCAGCAGCTTGGCGAACTCCTACAATGAGCAGTTCTTC.

J is TRBJ2-7 and V is TRBV28; 11 nucleotides agree with TRBD1. In germline, CDR1 is MDHEN, CDR2 SYDVKM. The CDR3 consists of 16 residues. Trimming removed 6 bases from V and 4 bases from J; junction bases left unmatched: 11. The CDR3 loop reads CASSGSPGQGGYEQYF. Written as DNA, the CDR3 is TGTGCCAGCAGCGGATCTCCGGGACAGGGGGGGTACGAGCAGTACTTC.

V and J are TRBV2 and TRBJ1-1; D possibly corresponds to TRBD1 (6 bases). V gave up 2 bases and J gave up 11 bases, with 12 bases separating them. The germline gives CDR1 SNHLY, CDR2 FYNNEI. This CDR3 is 12 amino acids long. This CDR3 is CASSETGFGAFF. CDR3 nucleotide sequence: TGTGCCAGCAGTGAAACAGGGTTTGGGGCTTTCTTT.

The chain uses TRBV15 and TRBJ2-3, with D perhaps matching TRBD2 (6 bases). CDR3 length: 13 amino acids. CDR1 is LNHNV, CDR2 YYDKDF, per germline (reference sequence). V lost 8 bases and J lost 6, with 15 bases in between. CDR3 protein: CATAGTPWDTQYF. CDR3 bases: TGTGCCACCGCGGGGACCCCGTGGGATACGCAGTATTTT.

Only a few counts were recorded for this clonotype. This chain joins TRBV20-1 and TRBJ2-3; D gene unclear. Deletions cut 7 bases from V and 3 bases from J, with 14 bases between. The CDR3 extends over 13 amino acids. Germline V gives CDR1 DFQATT, CDR2 SNEGSKA (reference sequence). CDR3 residues: CSVTGTATDTQYF. The CDR3 nucleotides read TGCAGTGTCACGGGCACGGCAACAGATACGCAGTATTTT.

This clonotype was detected only a few times. The rearrangement links TRBV27 to TRBJ1-6; the match to TRBD1 covers 9 bases. The V segment lost 5 bases and the J segment 8 bases; nucleotides outside the gene matches: 7. Germline V CDR1 and CDR2: MNHEY, SMNVEV (reference sequence). This CDR3 spans 15 amino acids. The CDR3 sequence: CASSIGTGLYSPLHF. The CDR3 DNA is TGTGCCAGCAGTATCGGGACAGGGCTTTATTCACCCCTCCACTTT.

The chain is built from TRBV12-3 or TRBV12-4 and TRBJ1-5; D perhaps matches TRBD1 (5 bases). The length of the CDR3 is 14 residues. Trimming took 3 bases from V and 7 from J, leaving 13 bases between them. The CDR3 bases are TGTGCCAGCAGTTTGGGGGGGGATGGCCAGCCCCAGCATTTT. Its translation is CASSLGGDGQPQHF.

A single count supports this clonotype. The J gene is TRBJ1-1, the V gene TRBV20-1; D may be TRBD1 (6 bases). This CDR3 spans 13 amino acids. Per the germline V gene, CDR1 is DFQATT and CDR2 is SNEGSKA (reference sequence). V gave up 6 bases and J gave up 10 bases, with 21 bases separating them. CDR3 sequence: CSAPSGTLLGAFF. CDR3 DNA: TGCAGTGCCCCTTCCGGGACACTACTGGGAGCTTTCTTT.

This chain uses TRBV10-3 with TRBJ2-5, with D perhaps being TRBD1 or TRBD2 (5 bases each). CDR1 and CDR2 (germline): ENHRY, SYGVKD. The CDR3 is 13 residues long. Trimming stripped 10 bases from V and 5 bases from J, with 17 bases between. The CDR3 DNA follows: TGTGCCACCTGGGACGGGGTGGGCGAGACCCAGTACTTC. This translates into CATWDGVGETQYF.

CDR3 amino acids: CASSSGTSGSETQYF. In nucleotides, the CDR3 is TGTGCCAGCAGCTCCGGGACTAGCGGGAGTGAGACCCAGTACTTC. The chain recombines TRBV9 with TRBJ2-5, with 14 bases lining up with TRBD2. J gave up 5 bases and V 4 bases, and 4 bases lay outside the gene matches. CDR1 and CDR2 (germline): SGDLS, YYNGEE. This CDR3 is built from 15 residues.